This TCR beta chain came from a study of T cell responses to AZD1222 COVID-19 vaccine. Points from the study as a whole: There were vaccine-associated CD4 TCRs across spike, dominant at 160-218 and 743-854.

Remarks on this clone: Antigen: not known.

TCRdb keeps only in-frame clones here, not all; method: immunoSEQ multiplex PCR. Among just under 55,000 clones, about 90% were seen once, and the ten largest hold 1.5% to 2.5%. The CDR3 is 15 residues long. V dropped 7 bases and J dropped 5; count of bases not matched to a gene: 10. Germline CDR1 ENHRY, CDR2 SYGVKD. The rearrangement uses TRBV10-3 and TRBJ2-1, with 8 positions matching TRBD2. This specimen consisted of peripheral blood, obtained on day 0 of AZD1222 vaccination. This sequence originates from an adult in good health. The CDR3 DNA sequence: TGTGCCATCACCCCGAAAGCGGGAGTTGACAATGAGCAGTTCTTC. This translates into CAITPKAGVDNEQFF.